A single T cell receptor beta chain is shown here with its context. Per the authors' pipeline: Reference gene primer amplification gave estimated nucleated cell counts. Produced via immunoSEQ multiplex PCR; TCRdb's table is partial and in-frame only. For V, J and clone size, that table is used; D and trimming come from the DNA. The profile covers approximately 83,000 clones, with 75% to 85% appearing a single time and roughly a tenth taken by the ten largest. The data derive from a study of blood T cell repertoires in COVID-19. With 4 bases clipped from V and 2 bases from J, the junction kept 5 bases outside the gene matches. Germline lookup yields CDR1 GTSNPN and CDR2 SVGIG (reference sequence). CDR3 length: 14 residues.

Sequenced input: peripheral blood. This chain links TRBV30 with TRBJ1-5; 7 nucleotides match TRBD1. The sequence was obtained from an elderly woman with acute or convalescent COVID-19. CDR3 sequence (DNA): TGTGCCTGGAATAGCCAGGGGGGCAATCAGCCCCAGCATTTT. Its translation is CAWNSQGGNQPQHF.